A selection of T cell receptor beta chains follows, all from one sample in a study of graft-versus-host responses after intestinal transplantation. Profiled with immunoSEQ multiplex PCR; TCRdb holds only in-frame clones, not every one. This sample has more than 80,000 clones, with about 89% found just once. No antigen has been identified for these receptors. Specimen: unstimulated CD4+ T cells sorted from spleen or lymph node cells, collected before intestinal transplant. The source of these receptors is a human donor who received an intestinal transplant. Each CDR3 is given with its conserved first and last residue. The D gene is left open where the match is weak. Expanded clones get a size class; other rows say once, few or many, or leave the size out.

clone size,D gene,V gene,J gene,CDR3 DNA,CDR3 protein
-,TRBD1,TRBV28,TRBJ1-5,TGTGCCAGCAGCCCGGGTACAGGGGGCATCTCGAATCAGCCCCAGCATTTT,CASSPGTGGISNQPQHF
-,TRBD1,TRBV7-2,TRBJ1-3,TGTGCCAGCAGCTCTTTTACCGGACAGGGCTCTGGAAACACCATATATTTT,CASSSFTGQGSGNTIYF
-,TRBD1,TRBV7-2,TRBJ2-3,TGTGCCAGCAGCTTGGACAGGGGCGGCGCAGATACGCAGTATTTT,CASSLDRGGADTQYF
-,TRBD1,TRBV29-1,TRBJ2-5,TGCAGCGTGCAGGGGGCAGAGACCCAGTACTTC,CSVQGAETQYF
-,TRBD1,TRBV7-8,TRBJ2-5,TGTGCCAGCAGTTCCGCCGGGACAGCTCTGGGGACCCAGTACTTC,CASSSAGTALGTQYF
-,-,TRBV11-2,TRBJ2-7,TGTGCCAGCAGCTTGGGATTACTGACTACTGCCGGGCAGTACTTC,CASSLGLLTTAGQYF
-,TRBD1,TRBV5-1,TRBJ1-1,TGCGCCAGCAGCACTACCGGGACAGGGGCGTCTGAAGCTTTCTTT,CASSTTGTGASEAFF
-,-,TRBV5-5,TRBJ1-6,TGTGCCAGCAGCGGCCTAGGTTCATCCTCCTATAATTCACCCCTCCACTTT,CASSGLGSSSYNSPLHF
-,TRBD1,TRBV5-4,TRBJ2-3,TGTGCCAGCAGCGAGAAACAGGGGGGCGGCACAGATACGCAGTATTTT,CASSEKQGGGTDTQYF
-,-,TRBV5-1,TRBJ2-7,TGCGCCAGCAGCGAGGGAACAACCTACGAGCAGTACTTC,CASSEGTTYEQYF
few,TRBD1,TRBV5-5,TRBJ1-2,TGTGCCAGCAGCGACTCACAGGGGAATTGGTACTATGGCTACACCTTC,CASSDSQGNWYYGYTF
few,-,TRBV5-4,TRBJ1-3,TGTGCCAGCAGCTTGTGGGACAACTCTGGAAACACCATATATTTT,CASSLWDNSGNTIYF
-,-,TRBV13,TRBJ2-1,TGTGCCAGCAGCTTACAGGCTGAGCAGTTCTTC,CASSLQAEQFF
-,TRBD1,TRBV6-1,TRBJ2-5,TGTGCCAGCAGTGAAGAACAGGGGAAATGGGAGACCCAGTACTTC,CASSEEQGKWETQYF
-,-,TRBV11-2,TRBJ2-4,TGTGCCAGCAGCTTAGCCGGTGAGGGTGGATACATTCAGTACTTC,CASSLAGEGGYIQYF
-,-,TRBV15,TRBJ1-1,TGTGCCACCAGCTGGCTGGGGGCAGGCACTGAAGCTTTCTTT,CATSWLGAGTEAFF
few,-,TRBV18,TRBJ1-1,TGTGCCAGCTCACCACTTCCTCCGAACACTGAAGCTTTCTTT,CASSPLPPNTEAFF
-,-,TRBV4-1,TRBJ1-1,TGCGCCAGCAGCCCCTGGACGGACGGGGGAGAAACTGAAGCTTTCTTT,CASSPWTDGGETEAFF
-,-,TRBV6-1,TRBJ1-5,TGTGCCAGCAGCAGATTGAGCAATCAGCCCCAGCATTTT,CASSRLSNQPQHF
-,TRBD2,TRBV9,TRBJ2-1,TGTGCCAGCAGCGTAGCGGGAGGCTCCTACAATGAGCAGTTCTTC,CASSVAGGSYNEQFF
-,TRBD1,TRBV19,TRBJ2-2,TGTGCCAGTAGTAGACAGGGAGTGAACACCGGGGAGCTGTTTTTT,CASSRQGVNTGELFF
-,-,TRBV2,TRBJ1-4,TGTGCCAGCACCGCGGGGGGGAATGAAAAACTGTTTTTT,CASTAGGNEKLFF